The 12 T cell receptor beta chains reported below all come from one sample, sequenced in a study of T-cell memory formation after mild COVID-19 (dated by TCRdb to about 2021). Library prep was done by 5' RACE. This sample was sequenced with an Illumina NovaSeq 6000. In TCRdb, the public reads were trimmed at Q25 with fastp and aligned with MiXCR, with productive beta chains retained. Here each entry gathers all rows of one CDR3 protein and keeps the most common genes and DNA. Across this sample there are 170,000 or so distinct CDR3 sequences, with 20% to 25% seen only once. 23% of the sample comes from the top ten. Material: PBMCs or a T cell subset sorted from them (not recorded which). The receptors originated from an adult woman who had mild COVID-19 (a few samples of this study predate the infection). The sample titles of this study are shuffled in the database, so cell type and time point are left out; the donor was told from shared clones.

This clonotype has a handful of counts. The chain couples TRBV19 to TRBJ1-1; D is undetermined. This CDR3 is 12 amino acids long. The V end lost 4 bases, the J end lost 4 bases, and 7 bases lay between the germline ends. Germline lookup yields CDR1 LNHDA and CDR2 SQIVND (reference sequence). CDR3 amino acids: CASSTGITEAFF. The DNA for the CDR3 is TGTGCCAGTAGTACGGGGATCACTGAAGCTTTCTTT.

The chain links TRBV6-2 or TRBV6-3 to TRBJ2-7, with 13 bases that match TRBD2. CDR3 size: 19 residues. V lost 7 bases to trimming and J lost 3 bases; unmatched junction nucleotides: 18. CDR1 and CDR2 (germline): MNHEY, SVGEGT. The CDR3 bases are TGTGCCAGCATTACCCGGACTAGCGGGAGTGCCCTGGGGCGCTACGAGCAGTACTTC. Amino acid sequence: CASITRTSGSALGRYEQYF.

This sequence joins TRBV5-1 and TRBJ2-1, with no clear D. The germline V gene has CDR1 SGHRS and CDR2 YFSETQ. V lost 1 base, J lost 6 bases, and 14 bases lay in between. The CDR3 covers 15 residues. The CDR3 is CASSLWGSGLNEQFF. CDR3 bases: TGCGCCAGCAGCTTGTGGGGAAGTGGGCTCAATGAGCAGTTCTTC.

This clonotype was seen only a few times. CDR3: CASRPPGLAGHTDTQYF. CDR3 in DNA: TGTGCCAGCAGGCCTCCGGGACTAGCGGGGCACACAGATACGCAGTATTTT. The rearrangement joins TRBV6-5 to TRBJ2-3; 13 bases align to TRBD2. V dropped 6 bases and J dropped 2; count of bases not matched to a gene: 8. Germline loops: CDR1 MNHEY, CDR2 SVGAGI. CDR3 length equals 17 residues.

CDR3 region: CASSHQGPGSYNSPLHF. The CDR3 nucleotides are TGTGCCAGCAGCCACCAAGGGCCCGGCTCCTATAATTCACCCCTCCACTTT. The chain has TRBV7-2 and TRBJ1-6; D ambiguous. The V end was cut by 5 bases, the J end by 0 bases, with 14 bases between. Germline CDR1 SGHTA, CDR2 FQGNSA. There are 17 residues in the CDR3.

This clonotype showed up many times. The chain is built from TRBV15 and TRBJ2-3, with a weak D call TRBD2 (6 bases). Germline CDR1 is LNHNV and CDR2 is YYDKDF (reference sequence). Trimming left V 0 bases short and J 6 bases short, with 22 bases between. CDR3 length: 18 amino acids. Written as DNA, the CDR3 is TGTGCCACCAGCAGAGATCGATTAGGCGGGGCCGCATTTGATACGCAGTATTTT. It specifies CATSRDRLGGAAFDTQYF.

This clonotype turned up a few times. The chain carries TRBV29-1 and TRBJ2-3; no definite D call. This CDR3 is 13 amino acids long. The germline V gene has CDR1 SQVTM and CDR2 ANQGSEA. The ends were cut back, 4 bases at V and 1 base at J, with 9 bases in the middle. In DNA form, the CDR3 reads TGCAGCGTTGGGGGTAGTCGCACAGATACGCAGTATTTT. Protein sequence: CSVGGSRTDTQYF.

The CDR3 loop is CASSPSSGVVETQYF. In nucleotides, the CDR3 is TGTGCCAGCAGCCCTTCGTCGGGAGTCGTTGAGACCCAGTACTTC. The rearrangement joins TRBV3-1 to TRBJ2-5; a weak D match, TRBD2 (6 bases). Deletions cut 4 bases from V and 5 bases from J, with 17 bases between. From germline, CDR1 is LGHDT and CDR2 YNNKEL (reference sequence). This CDR3 spans 15 amino acids.

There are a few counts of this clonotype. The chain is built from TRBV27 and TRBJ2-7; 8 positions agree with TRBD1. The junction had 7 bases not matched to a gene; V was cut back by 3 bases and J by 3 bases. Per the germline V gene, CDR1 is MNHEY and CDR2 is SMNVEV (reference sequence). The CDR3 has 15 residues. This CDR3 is CASSLGTGMVYEQYF. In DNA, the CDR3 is TGTGCCAGCAGTTTGGGGACAGGCATGGTCTACGAGCAGTACTTC.

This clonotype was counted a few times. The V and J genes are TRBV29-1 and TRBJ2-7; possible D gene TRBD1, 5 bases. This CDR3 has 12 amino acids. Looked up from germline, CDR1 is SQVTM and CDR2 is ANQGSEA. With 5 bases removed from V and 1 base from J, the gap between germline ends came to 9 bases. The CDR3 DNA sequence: TGCAGCGTTAGGGGCGGATCCTACGAGCAGTACTTC. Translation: CSVRGGSYEQYF.

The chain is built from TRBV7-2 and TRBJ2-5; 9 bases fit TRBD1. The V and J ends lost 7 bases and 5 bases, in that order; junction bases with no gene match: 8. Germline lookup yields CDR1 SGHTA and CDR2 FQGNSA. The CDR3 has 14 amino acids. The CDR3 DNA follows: TGTGCCAGCACCCCCGCCGGGACAGGGGAGACCCAGTACTTC. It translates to CASTPAGTGETQYF.

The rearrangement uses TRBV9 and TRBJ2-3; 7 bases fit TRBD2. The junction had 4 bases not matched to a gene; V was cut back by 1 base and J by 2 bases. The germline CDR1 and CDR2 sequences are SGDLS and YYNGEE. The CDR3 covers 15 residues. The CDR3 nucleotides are TGTGCCAGCAGCGTATGGGGGGGGGACACAGATACGCAGTATTTT. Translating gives CASSVWGGDTDTQYF.